The 18 T cell receptor beta chains in this list originate from one sample, sequenced in a study of molecular identifiers for immune sequencing clone quantification. From the PCR reads, TCRdb called clonotypes with MiXCR, one entry per CDR3 protein. The sample comprises 460,000 or so distinct CDR3 sequences, about 21% of which are singletons, and about 0.8% rests with the top ten. Sequenced input: naive CD8+ T cells from blood, with Jurkat cell RNA spiked in. Specified subset: FACS-sorted CD8+CD4-CCR7+CD45RA+ naive T cells. The receptors were gathered from a human donor in good health. Some libraries in this study had Jurkat cell RNA spiked in.

This clonotype has more than one count but fewer than ten. V gene TRBV25-1 combines with J gene TRBJ2-3, with 10 bases aligning to TRBD1. CDR1 and CDR2 from the germline V gene are MGHDK and SYGVNS. This CDR3 has 15 amino acids. Unmatched junction bases numbered 7, after V lost 8 bases and J lost 2 bases. CDR3 sequence (DNA): TGTGCCAGCCTGAAAGGGACAGGGGACACAGATACGCAGTATTTT. Protein: CASLKGTGDTDTQYF.

As regards this clonotype: The germline gene is not matched at one end of the junction; a read error may be the cause. This chain links TRBV5-3 with TRBJ2-1; the match to TRBD2 covers 13 bases. TRBV5-3 counts as an open reading frame of uncertain function. The CDR3 runs 16 residues. The CDR3 DNA sequence: TGTGCCAGCAGCGGACTAGCGGGGGTCTCCTGCAATGAGCAGTTCTTC. Its translation is CASSGLAGVSCNEQFF.

The chain combines TRBV2 with TRBJ2-5; 8 bases fit TRBD1. CDR1 is SNHLY, CDR2 FYNNEI, per germline. The CDR3 length is 14 residues. J gave up 1 base and V 10 bases, and 8 bases lay outside the gene matches. This CDR3 reads CANRQGLIQETQYF. The DNA of the CDR3 is TGTGCCAACAGACAGGGGTTGATCCAAGAGACCCAGTACTTC.

The sample holds many counts of this clonotype. This sequence joins TRBV7-2 and TRBJ2-7; unclear D gene. Trimming cost V 3 bases and J 6 bases, with 12 bases left between them. This CDR3 is 13 amino acids long. Germline lookup yields CDR1 SGHTA and CDR2 FQGNSA. CDR3 nucleotide sequence: TGTGCCAGCAGCTTGGGGATCTTATCCGAGCAGTACTTC. It specifies CASSLGILSEQYF. The full variable domain, its missing parts supplied by reference TRBV7-2 and TRBJ2-7, is GAGVSQSPSNKVTEKGKDVELRCDPISGHTALYWYRQSLGQGLEFLIYFQGNSAPDKSGLPSDRFSAERTGGSVSTLTIQRTQQEDSAVYLCASSLGILSEQYFGPGTRLTVT.

This clonotype was seen many times. V gene TRBV2 combines with J gene TRBJ1-4, with TRBD1 identical over 7 bases. Per germline, CDR1 SNHLY and CDR2 FYNNEI. CDR3 size: 14 residues. Losses at the gene ends were 1 base for V and 6 bases for J; bases not matched to a gene: 2. This chain's CDR3 is CASSEVGGDEKLFF. CDR3 coding DNA: TGTGCCAGCAGTGAAGTAGGGGGCGATGAAAAACTGTTTTTT.

This chain joins TRBV2 and TRBJ2-3, with D maybe TRBD2 (5 bases). CDR3 length: 13 amino acids. Trimming cost V 8 bases and J 2 bases, with 11 bases left between them. CDR1 is SNHLY and CDR2 is FYNNEI in the germline V gene. The CDR3 DNA sequence: TGTGCCAGCCTACCGGGGAACACAGATACGCAGTATTTT. This encodes CASLPGNTDTQYF.

Concerning this clonotype: A much bigger clone sits one base away, suggesting this may be a read error. The V and J genes are TRBV9 and TRBJ2-2; tentatively, D is TRBD2 (6 bases). This CDR3 spans 15 amino acids. From germline, CDR1 is SGDLS and CDR2 YYNGEE. CDR3 region: CASSVVGGEAGGLFF. The CDR3 DNA sequence: TGTGCCAGCAGCGTAGTTGGGGGAGAAGCCGGGGGGCTGTTTTTT.

This clonotype occurred a few times. This rearrangement joins TRBV6-1 to TRBJ2-7; D is possibly TRBD2 (5 bases). This CDR3 has 14 residues. Germline values: CDR1 MNHNS, CDR2 SASEGT. V gave up 7 bases and J gave up 2 bases, with 15 bases separating them. CDR3 DNA sequence: TGTGCCAGCACGTCTCGGGGATTTACCTACGAGCAGTACTTC. This sequence encodes CASTSRGFTYEQYF.

This clonotype was counted at least ten times. The V and J genes are TRBV28 and TRBJ2-5; weak D call: TRBD2 (6 bases). The CDR3 covers 15 residues. Germline CDR1 and CDR2: MDHEN and SYDVKM. V dropped 4 bases and J dropped 3 bases, with 15 bases sitting between them. CDR3 nucleotides: TGTGCCAGCAGTTCCGGCGGGACTCCAAAAGAGACCCAGTACTTC. Translation: CASSSGGTPKETQYF.

This clonotype was seen many times. The DNA for the CDR3 is TGCGCCAGCAGCCAAGAGTTGTGGACTAGCACAGAGACCCAGTACTTC. This translates into CASSQELWTSTETQYF. This chain connects TRBV4-3 to TRBJ2-5; 8 positions agree with TRBD2. V was pared by 0 bases and J by 4 bases, with 7 bases of the junction left unmatched. CDR1 and CDR2 from the germline V gene are LGHNA and YSLEER. CDR3 length equals 16 residues.

A few counts support this clonotype. The V and J genes are TRBV2 and TRBJ2-5; D may be TRBD1 (6 bases). CDR1 is SNHLY and CDR2 is FYNNEI in the germline V gene. Trimming took off 7 bases at V and 1 base at J, with 19 bases between the two ends. The CDR3 runs to 16 residues. The CDR3 loop reads CASKDPGAGFQETQYF. CDR3 DNA: TGTGCCAGCAAGGACCCAGGGGCGGGCTTCCAAGAGACCCAGTACTTC.

This clonotype has more than one count but fewer than ten. V gene TRBV9 combines with J gene TRBJ2-3, with 8 bases fitting TRBD2. Germline-derived CDR1 and CDR2 are SGDLS and YYNGEE. With 0 bases clipped from V and 0 bases from J, the junction kept 6 bases outside the gene matches. The CDR3 runs 17 residues. CDR3 nucleotides: TGTGCCAGCAGCGTAGCGGGGGGGCCATATAGCACAGATACGCAGTATTTT. This translates into CASSVAGGPYSTDTQYF.

There are many counts of this clonotype. This sequence joins TRBV21-1 and TRBJ1-1. TRBV21-1 is annotated as a pseudogene. This CDR3 has 16 residues. The CDR3 coding sequence is TGTGCCAGCAGCAAAGGCACAGCTTTCATGAACACTGAAGCTTTCTTT. As protein: CASSKGTAFMNTEAFF.

The rearrangement links TRBV14 to TRBJ2-7; D possibly corresponds to TRBD1 (6 bases). The CDR3 has 15 residues. Trimming removed 5 bases from V and 3 bases from J, with 17 bases in between. Germline V gives CDR1 SGHDN, CDR2 FVKESK. The CDR3 sequence is CASSTTGPRVYEQYF. DNA for the CDR3: TGTGCCAGCAGCACCACAGGGCCCAGGGTCTACGAGCAGTACTTC. The whole variable domain, filled in from reference TRBV14 and TRBJ2-7, reads EAGVTQFPSHSVIEKGQTVTLRCDPISGHDNLYWYRRVMGKEIKFLLHFVKESKQDESGMPNNRFLAERTGGTYSTLKVQPAELEDSGVYFCASSTTGPRVYEQYFGPGTRLTVT.

Ten or more counts support this clonotype. The CDR3 DNA reads as TGCAGTGCTAGGCCTGTTGGGGGATGGTCCTATAATTCACCCCTCCACTTT. As protein: CSARPVGGWSYNSPLHF. The chain uses TRBV20-1 and TRBJ1-6, with D possibly TRBD1 on 5 matching bases. CDR3 length: 17 amino acids. V was pared by 3 bases and J by 1 base, with 16 bases between. In germline, CDR1 is DFQATT, CDR2 SNEGSKA (reference sequence).

The V and J genes are TRBV11-3 and TRBJ2-3, with TRBD2 identical over 16 bases. The CDR3 sequence is 19 residues long. Germline assignment: CDR1 SGHNT and CDR2 YENEEA. V lost 6 bases, J lost 1 base, and 10 bases stayed unmatched. The DNA for the CDR3 is TGTGCCAGCAGTGCCGGGACTAGCGGGGGGGCCCGTCGCACAGATACGCAGTATTTT. It yields the protein CASSAGTSGGARRTDTQYF. Using reference TRBV11-3 and TRBJ2-3 for the parts outside the CDR3, the full variable domain is EAGVVQSPRYKIIEKKQPVAFWCNPISGHNTLYWYLQNLGQGPELLIRYENEEAVDDSQLPKDRFSAERLKGVDSTLKIQPAELGDSAVYLCASSAGTSGGARRTDTQYFGPGTRLTVL.

This clonotype has only one observation. Being one base from a much bigger clone, this may be a read error. The gene calls are TRBV29-1 and TRBJ2-7; perhaps TRBD2 as D (5 bases). The V gene's germline CDR1 is SQVTM and CDR2 ANQGSEA. The CDR3 sequence is 10 residues long. Trimming took off 4 bases at V and 6 bases at J, with 7 bases between the two ends. CDR3: CSVADCEQYF. In DNA, the CDR3 is TGCAGCGTTGCGGACTGCGAGCAGTACTTC.

This clonotype occurred a few times. This sequence joins TRBV6-5 and TRBJ2-2, with 7 bases fitting TRBD1. V shed 6 bases, J shed 0 bases, and the junction held 7 bases outside the gene matches. Germline V gene lookup returns CDR1 MNHEY and CDR2 SVGAGI. This CDR3 region has 16 residues. The CDR3 nucleotides are TGTGCCAGCAGATTTCGGGACAGCCCGAACACCGGGGAGCTGTTTTTT. Encoded protein: CASRFRDSPNTGELFF.